A selection of T cell receptor beta chains follows, all from one sample in a study of blood T cell repertoires in COVID-19. Assay: immunoSEQ multiplex PCR; the TCRdb copy retains only in-frame clones and omits some. The top ten clones hold about 2.1% of a sample with roughly 400,000 clones, approximately 86% of them seen once. The sequenced sample was PBMCs or T cells enriched from blood (not recorded which). These receptors originate from a woman aged 40 to 49 with acute COVID-19. Both conserved end residues are part of each CDR3. Each record gives: clone size, D gene, J gene, V gene, CDR3 protein, CDR3 DNA. D genes are given only for firm matches. For some rows the clone size is stated as once, few or many, or as a class when expanded; others skip it.

clone_size: -; d_call: -; j_call: TRBJ2-4; v_call: TRBV19; cdr3_aa: CASSGGIGDIQYF; cdr3_nt: TGTGCCAGTAGTGGGGGGATTGGTGACATTCAGTACTTC
clone_size: -; d_call: -; j_call: TRBJ1-3; v_call: TRBV9; cdr3_aa: CASSVVPGHSGNTIYF; cdr3_nt: TGTGCCAGCAGCGTAGTCCCAGGACACTCTGGAAACACCATATATTTT
clone_size: -; d_call: -; j_call: TRBJ1-6; v_call: TRBV6-5; cdr3_aa: CASSYSGGHGNSPLHF; cdr3_nt: TGTGCCAGCAGTTACTCAGGGGGACACGGTAATTCACCCCTCCACTTT
clone_size: few; d_call: TRBD1; j_call: TRBJ1-5; v_call: TRBV4-1; cdr3_aa: CASSQDLRQGARHWPQHF; cdr3_nt: TGCGCCAGCAGCCAAGATCTCAGACAGGGGGCCCGCCATTGGCCCCAGCATTTT
clone_size: -; d_call: -; j_call: TRBJ2-5; v_call: TRBV4-2; cdr3_aa: CASSQAASLEETQYF; cdr3_nt: TGTGCCAGCAGCCAAGCCGCAAGTTTAGAAGAGACCCAGTACTTC
clone_size: once; d_call: TRBD2; j_call: TRBJ2-1; v_call: TRBV4-1; cdr3_aa: CASSHLGAGSDNEQFF; cdr3_nt: TGCGCCAGCAGCCACCTCGGAGCGGGGTCTGACAATGAGCAGTTCTTC
clone_size: -; d_call: TRBD1; j_call: TRBJ1-1; v_call: TRBV5-6; cdr3_aa: CASSSLQGWAIMNTEAFF; cdr3_nt: TGTGCCAGCAGCTCCCTACAGGGGTGGGCTATTATGAACACTGAAGCTTTCTTT
clone_size: -; d_call: -; j_call: TRBJ2-7; v_call: TRBV19; cdr3_aa: CASSIRGRGYEQYF; cdr3_nt: TGTGCCAGTAGTATTCGAGGCAGGGGCTACGAGCAGTACTTC
clone_size: -; d_call: -; j_call: TRBJ2-2; v_call: TRBV10-3; cdr3_aa: CAISETLDRAGVKAGELFF; cdr3_nt: TGTGCCATCAGTGAGACCTTGGACAGGGCGGGGGTTAAGGCCGGGGAGCTGTTTTTT
clone_size: -; d_call: -; j_call: TRBJ1-5; v_call: TRBV2; cdr3_aa: CASSRDPGDNQPQHF; cdr3_nt: TGTGCCAGCAGTCGGGACCCAGGGGACAATCAGCCCCAGCATTTT
clone_size: -; d_call: -; j_call: TRBJ1-6; v_call: TRBV7-9; cdr3_aa: CASSLLVQGDSPLHF; cdr3_nt: TGTGCCAGCAGCTTATTAGTACAGGGTGATTCACCCCTCCACTTT
clone_size: -; d_call: TRBD1; j_call: TRBJ1-5; v_call: TRBV19; cdr3_aa: CASSTPQGNELRNQPQHF; cdr3_nt: TGTGCCAGTAGTACCCCACAGGGGAACGAACTCCGAAATCAGCCCCAGCATTTT
clone_size: -; d_call: TRBD1; j_call: TRBJ1-4; v_call: TRBV15; cdr3_aa: CATSRTGQRNEKLFF; cdr3_nt: TGTGCCACCAGCAGAACGGGACAGAGAAATGAAAAACTGTTTTTT
clone_size: -; d_call: TRBD1; j_call: TRBJ1-5; v_call: TRBV19; cdr3_aa: CASSLGTGGSNQPQHF; cdr3_nt: TGTGCCAGTAGTCTCGGGACAGGAGGAAGCAATCAGCCCCAGCATTTT
clone_size: -; d_call: -; j_call: TRBJ1-3; v_call: TRBV6-5; cdr3_aa: CASSYSTGAGNTIYF; cdr3_nt: TGTGCCAGCAGTTACTCGACAGGCGCGGGAAACACCATATATTTT
clone_size: -; d_call: -; j_call: TRBJ1-1; v_call: TRBV19; cdr3_aa: CASSPRWGEAEAFF; cdr3_nt: TGTGCCAGTAGTCCCCGCTGGGGCGAGGCTGAAGCTTTCTTT
clone_size: -; d_call: TRBD1; j_call: TRBJ2-7; v_call: TRBV2; cdr3_aa: CASSLNGQGETYEQYF; cdr3_nt: TGTGCCAGCAGTCTTAATGGACAGGGGGAAACCTACGAGCAGTACTTC
clone_size: -; d_call: TRBD1; j_call: TRBJ1-4; v_call: TRBV4-1; cdr3_aa: CASSQGQGAGEKLFF; cdr3_nt: TGCGCCAGCAGCCAAGGCCAGGGGGCGGGGGAAAAACTGTTTTTT
clone_size: -; d_call: -; j_call: TRBJ1-1; v_call: TRBV7-9; cdr3_aa: CASSLETGVGLTEAFF; cdr3_nt: TGTGCCAGCAGCTTGGAGACAGGTGTTGGTTTGACTGAAGCTTTCTTT